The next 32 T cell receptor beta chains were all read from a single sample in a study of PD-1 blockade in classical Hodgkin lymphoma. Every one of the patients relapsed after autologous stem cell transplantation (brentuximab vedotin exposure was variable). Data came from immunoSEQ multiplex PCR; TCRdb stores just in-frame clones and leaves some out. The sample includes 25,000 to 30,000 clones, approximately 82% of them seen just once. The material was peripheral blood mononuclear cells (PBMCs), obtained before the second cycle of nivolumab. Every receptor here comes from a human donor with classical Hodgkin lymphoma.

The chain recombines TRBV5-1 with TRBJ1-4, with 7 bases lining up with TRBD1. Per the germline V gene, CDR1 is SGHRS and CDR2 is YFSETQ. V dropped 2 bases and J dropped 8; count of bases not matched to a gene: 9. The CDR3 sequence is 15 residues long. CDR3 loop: CASSFGGGEGEKLFF. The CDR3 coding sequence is TGCGCCAGCAGCTTCGGAGGGGGCGAAGGAGAAAAACTGTTTTTT.

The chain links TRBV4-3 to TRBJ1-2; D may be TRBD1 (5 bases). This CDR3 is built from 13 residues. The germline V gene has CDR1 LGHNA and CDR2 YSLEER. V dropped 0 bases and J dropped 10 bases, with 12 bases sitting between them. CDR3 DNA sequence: TGCGCCAGCAGCCAAGATCTGTCGGGGACCTACACCTTC. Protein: CASSQDLSGTYTF.

The CDR3 region has the DNA TGTGCCAGCAGTTTTTCCCAAGGTTACGAGCAGTACTTC. It translates to CASSFSQGYEQYF. The J gene is TRBJ2-7, the V gene TRBV7-2, with D hard to call. CDR1 is SGHTA and CDR2 is FQGNSA in the germline V gene. The CDR3 runs 13 residues. The V gene lost 6 bases and the J gene lost 4 bases, with 13 bases spanning the gap.

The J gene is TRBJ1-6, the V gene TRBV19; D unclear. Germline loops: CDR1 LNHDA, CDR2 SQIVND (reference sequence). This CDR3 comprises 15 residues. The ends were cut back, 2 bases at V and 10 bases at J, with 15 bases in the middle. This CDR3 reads CASSIHSGSESPLHF. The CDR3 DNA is TGTGCCAGTAGTATACACAGTGGGTCAGAGTCACCCCTCCACTTT.

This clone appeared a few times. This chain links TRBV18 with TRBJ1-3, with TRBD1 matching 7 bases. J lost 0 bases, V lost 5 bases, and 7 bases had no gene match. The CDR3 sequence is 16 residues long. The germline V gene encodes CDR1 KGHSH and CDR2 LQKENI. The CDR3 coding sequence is TGTGCCAGCTCAGCTTGGGACAGCGCCTCTGGAAACACCATATATTTT. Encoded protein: CASSAWDSASGNTIYF. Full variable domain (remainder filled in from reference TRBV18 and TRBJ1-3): NAGVMQNPRHLVRRRGQEARLRCSPMKGHSHVYWYRQLPEEGLKFMVYLQKENIIDESGMPKERFSAEFPKEGPSILRIQQVVRGDSAAYFCASSAWDSASGNTIYFGEGSWLTVV.

The CDR3 coding sequence is TGTGGAGTGACAGGGAGCCCAGAGGACAATGAGCAGTTCTTC. It encodes CGVTGSPEDNEQFF. The chain couples TRBV28 to TRBJ2-1, with TRBD1 matching 7 bases. CDR1 and CDR2 from the germline V gene are MDHEN and SYDVKM. The CDR3 has 14 residues.

CDR3 coding DNA: TGTGCCAGCTCACCACGCCAGGGCGGTGACACCGGGGAGCTGTTTTTT. Its protein is CASSPRQGGDTGELFF. The chain carries TRBV18 and TRBJ2-2; D perhaps matches TRBD1 (5 bases). Per the germline V gene, CDR1 is KGHSH and CDR2 is LQKENI. CDR3 length equals 16 residues. V lost 1 base and J 3 bases, leaving 12 bases between the germline ends.

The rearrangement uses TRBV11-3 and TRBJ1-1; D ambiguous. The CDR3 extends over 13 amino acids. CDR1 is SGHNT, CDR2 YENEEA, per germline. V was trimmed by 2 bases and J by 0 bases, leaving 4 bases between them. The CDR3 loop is CASSLWLNTEAFF. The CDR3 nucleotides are TGTGCCAGCAGCTTATGGTTGAACACTGAAGCTTTCTTT.

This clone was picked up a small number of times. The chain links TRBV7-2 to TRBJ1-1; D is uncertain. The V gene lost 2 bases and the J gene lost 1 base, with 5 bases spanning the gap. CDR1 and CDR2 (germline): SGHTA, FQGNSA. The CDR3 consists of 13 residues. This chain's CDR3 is CASSLKWNTEAFF. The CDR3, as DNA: TGTGCCAGCAGCTTAAAGTGGAACACTGAAGCTTTCTTT.

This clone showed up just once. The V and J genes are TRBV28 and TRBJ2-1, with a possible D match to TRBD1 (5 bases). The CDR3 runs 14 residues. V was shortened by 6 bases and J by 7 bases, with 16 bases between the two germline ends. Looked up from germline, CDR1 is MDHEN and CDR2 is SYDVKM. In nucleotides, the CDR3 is TGTGCCAGCAGACGTCCCCCCCAGGGTAATGAGCAGTTCTTC. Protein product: CASRRPPQGNEQFF. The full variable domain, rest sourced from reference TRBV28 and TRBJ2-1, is DVKVTQSSRYLVKRTGEKVFLECVQDMDHENMFWYRQDPGLGLRLIYFSYDVKMKEKGDIPEGYSVSREKKERFSLILESASTNQTSMYLCASRRPPQGNEQFFGPGTRLTVL.

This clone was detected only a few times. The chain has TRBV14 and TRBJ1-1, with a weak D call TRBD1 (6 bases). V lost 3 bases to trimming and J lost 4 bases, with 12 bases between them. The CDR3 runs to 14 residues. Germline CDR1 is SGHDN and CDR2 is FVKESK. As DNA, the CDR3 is TGTGCCAGCAGCCAGTGGGGGGGCGTCACTGAAGCTTTCTTT. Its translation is CASSQWGGVTEAFF. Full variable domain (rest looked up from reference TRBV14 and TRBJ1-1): EAGVTQFPSHSVIEKGQTVTLRCDPISGHDNLYWYRRVMGKEIKFLLHFVKESKQDESGMPNNRFLAERTGGTYSTLKVQPAELEDSGVYFCASSQWGGVTEAFFGQGTRLTVV.

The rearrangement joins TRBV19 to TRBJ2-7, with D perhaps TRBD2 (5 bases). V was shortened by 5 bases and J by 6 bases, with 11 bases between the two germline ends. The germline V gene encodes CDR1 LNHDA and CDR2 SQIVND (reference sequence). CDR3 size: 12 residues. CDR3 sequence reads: CASSEGPSEQYF. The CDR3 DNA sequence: TGTGCCAGTAGTGAGGGCCCCAGCGAGCAGTACTTC.

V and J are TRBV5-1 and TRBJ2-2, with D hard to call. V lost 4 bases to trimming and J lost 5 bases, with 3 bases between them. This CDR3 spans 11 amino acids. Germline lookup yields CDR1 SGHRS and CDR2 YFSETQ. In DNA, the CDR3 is TGCGCCAGCAGCGGAACCGGGGAGCTGTTTTTT. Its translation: CASSGTGELFF.

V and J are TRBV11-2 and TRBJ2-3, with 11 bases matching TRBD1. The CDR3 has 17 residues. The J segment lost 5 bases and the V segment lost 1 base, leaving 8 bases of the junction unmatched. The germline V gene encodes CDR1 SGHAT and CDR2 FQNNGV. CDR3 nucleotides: TGTGCCAGCAGCTTAGTAGGGCGGACAGGGGGCGAAGATACGCAGTATTTT. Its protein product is CASSLVGRTGGEDTQYF.

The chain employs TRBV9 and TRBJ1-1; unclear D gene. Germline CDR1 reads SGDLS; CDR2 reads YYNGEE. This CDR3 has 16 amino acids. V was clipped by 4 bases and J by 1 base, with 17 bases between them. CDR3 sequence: CASSSSTGRKNTEAFF. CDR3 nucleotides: TGTGCCAGCAGCTCGAGCACCGGACGGAAGAACACTGAAGCTTTCTTT.

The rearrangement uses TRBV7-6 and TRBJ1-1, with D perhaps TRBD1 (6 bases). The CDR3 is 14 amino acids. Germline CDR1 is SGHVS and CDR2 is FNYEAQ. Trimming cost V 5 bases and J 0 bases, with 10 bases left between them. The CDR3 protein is CASSPTGLNTEAFF. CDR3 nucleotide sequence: TGTGCCAGCAGCCCTACAGGGCTGAACACTGAAGCTTTCTTT.

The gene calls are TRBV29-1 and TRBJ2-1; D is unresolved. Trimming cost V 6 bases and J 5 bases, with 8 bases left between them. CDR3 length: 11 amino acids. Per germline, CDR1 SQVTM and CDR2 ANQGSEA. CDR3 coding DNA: TGCAGCGTCCGCTACAACAATGAGCAGTTCTTC. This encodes CSVRYNNEQFF.

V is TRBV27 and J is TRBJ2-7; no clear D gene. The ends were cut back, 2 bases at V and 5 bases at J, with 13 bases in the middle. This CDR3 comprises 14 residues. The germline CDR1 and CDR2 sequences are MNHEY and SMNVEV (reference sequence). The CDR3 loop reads CASSLEDGVNEQYV. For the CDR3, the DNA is TGTGCCAGCAGTTTAGAGGACGGAGTGAACGAGCAGTACGTC.

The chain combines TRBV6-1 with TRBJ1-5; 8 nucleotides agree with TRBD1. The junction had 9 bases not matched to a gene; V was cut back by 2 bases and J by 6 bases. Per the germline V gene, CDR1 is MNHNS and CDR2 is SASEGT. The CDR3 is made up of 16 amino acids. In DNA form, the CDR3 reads TGTGCCAGCAGTGAATGGGCAGGGGGCGCGGGTCAGCCCCAGCATTTT. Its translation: CASSEWAGGAGQPQHF.

The CDR3: CASSMVTGGIVTEAFF. In nucleotides, the CDR3 is TGTGCCAGTAGTATGGTTACAGGGGGCATAGTTACTGAAGCTTTCTTT. The chain employs TRBV19 and TRBJ1-1, with 9 bases fitting TRBD1. This CDR3 spans 16 amino acids. Trimming took 3 bases from V and 5 from J; bases not matched to a gene: 10. Germline V CDR1 and CDR2: LNHDA, SQIVND (reference sequence).

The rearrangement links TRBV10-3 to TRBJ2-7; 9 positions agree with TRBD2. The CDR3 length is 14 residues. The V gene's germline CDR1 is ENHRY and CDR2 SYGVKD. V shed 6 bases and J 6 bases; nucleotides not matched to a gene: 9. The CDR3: CAIRWREGESEQYF. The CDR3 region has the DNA TGTGCCATCAGATGGCGGGAGGGGGAGAGCGAGCAGTACTTC.

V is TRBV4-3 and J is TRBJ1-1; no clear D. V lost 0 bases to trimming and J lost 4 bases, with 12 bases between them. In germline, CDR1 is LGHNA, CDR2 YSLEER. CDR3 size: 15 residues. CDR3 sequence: CASSQERFVGTEAFF. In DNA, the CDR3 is TGCGCCAGCAGCCAAGAGCGATTCGTGGGCACTGAAGCTTTCTTT.

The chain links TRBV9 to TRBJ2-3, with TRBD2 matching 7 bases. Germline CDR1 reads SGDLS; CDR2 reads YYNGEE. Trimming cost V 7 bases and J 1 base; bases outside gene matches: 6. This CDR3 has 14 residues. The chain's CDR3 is CASSIAGGTDTQYF. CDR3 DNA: TGTGCCAGCTCGATAGCGGGTGGCACAGATACGCAGTATTTT.

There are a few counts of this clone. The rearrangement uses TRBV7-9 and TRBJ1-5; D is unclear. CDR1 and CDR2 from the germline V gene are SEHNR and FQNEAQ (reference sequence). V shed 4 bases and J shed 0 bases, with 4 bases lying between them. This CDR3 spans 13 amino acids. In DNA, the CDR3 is TGTGCCAGCAGCTCGGGTAGCAATCAGCCCCAGCATTTT. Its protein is CASSSGSNQPQHF.

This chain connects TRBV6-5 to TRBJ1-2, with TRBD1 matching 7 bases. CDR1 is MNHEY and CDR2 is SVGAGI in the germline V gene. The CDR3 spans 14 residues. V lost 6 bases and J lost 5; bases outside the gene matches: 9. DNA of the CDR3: TGTGCCAGCAGACTTACGACAGGGCCGTATGGCTACACCTTC. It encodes CASRLTTGPYGYTF.

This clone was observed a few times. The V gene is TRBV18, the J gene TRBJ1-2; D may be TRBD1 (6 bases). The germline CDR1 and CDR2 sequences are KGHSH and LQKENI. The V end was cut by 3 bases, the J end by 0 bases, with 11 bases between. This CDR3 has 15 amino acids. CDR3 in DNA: TGTGCCAGCTCACCTACAGGGACCACTAACTATGGCTACACCTTC. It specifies CASSPTGTTNYGYTF.

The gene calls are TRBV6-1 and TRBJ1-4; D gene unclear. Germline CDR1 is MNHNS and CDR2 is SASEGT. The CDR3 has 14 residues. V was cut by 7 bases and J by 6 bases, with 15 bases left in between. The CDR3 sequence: CASTERASHEKLFF. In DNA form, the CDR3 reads TGTGCCAGCACCGAACGGGCGAGTCATGAAAAACTGTTTTTT.

CDR3 loop: CASSSPGVTDTQYF. DNA for the CDR3: TGTGCCAGCAGTTCCCCCGGCGTGACAGATACGCAGTATTTT. V is TRBV28 and J is TRBJ2-3, with D unclear. In germline, CDR1 is MDHEN, CDR2 SYDVKM. CDR3 size: 14 residues. The germline V and J ends were trimmed by 4 bases and 3 bases, with 11 bases remaining between them.

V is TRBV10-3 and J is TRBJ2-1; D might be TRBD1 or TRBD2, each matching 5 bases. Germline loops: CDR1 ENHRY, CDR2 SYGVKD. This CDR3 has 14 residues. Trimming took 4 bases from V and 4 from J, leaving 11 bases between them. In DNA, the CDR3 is TGTGCCATCAGTGGCCGGGACGGATACAATGAGCAGTTCTTC. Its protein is CAISGRDGYNEQFF.

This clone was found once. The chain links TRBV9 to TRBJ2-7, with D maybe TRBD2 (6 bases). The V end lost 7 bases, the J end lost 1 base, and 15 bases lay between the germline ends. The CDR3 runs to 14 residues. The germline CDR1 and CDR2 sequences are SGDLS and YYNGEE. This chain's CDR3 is CASGGGGESYEQYF. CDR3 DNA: TGTGCCAGCGGGGGAGGAGGGGAGTCCTACGAGCAGTACTTC.

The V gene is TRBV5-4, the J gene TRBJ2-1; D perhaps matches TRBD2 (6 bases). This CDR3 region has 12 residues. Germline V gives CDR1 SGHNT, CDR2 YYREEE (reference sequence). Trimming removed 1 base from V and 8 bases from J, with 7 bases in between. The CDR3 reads CASSLWGDEQFF. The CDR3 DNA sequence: TGTGCCAGCAGCTTGTGGGGGGATGAGCAGTTCTTC.

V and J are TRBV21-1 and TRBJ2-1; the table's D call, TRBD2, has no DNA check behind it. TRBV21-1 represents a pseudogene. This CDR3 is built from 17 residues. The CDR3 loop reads CASSKVPPRRSYNEQFF. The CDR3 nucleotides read TGTGCCAGCAGCAAAGTTCCACCGCGGCGCTCCTACAATGAGCAGTTCTTC.